This TCR beta chain was observed in a study of T cells in localized non-small cell lung cancer. Study-wide results and caveats: T cell clonality was highest in uninvolved adjacent lung, above tumor. Sequencing was limited to one tumor region, leaving the possibility of heterogeneity open. There was an association of higher blood T cell density with longer overall survival. Appearances in adjacent lung were noted for a median roughly 58 of the top 100 tumor clones.

In the case of this clone: Its antigen is not identified.

Generated by immunoSEQ multiplex PCR, the TCRdb table keeps only in-frame clones and is missing some. This sample has around 50,000 clones, with roughly 90% found just once. Trimming left V 5 bases short and J 2 bases short, with 3 bases between. Germline values: CDR1 SNHLY, CDR2 FYNNEI. The CDR3 covers 11 residues. This material consisted of peripheral blood, taken before any cancer treatment. The chain links TRBV2 to TRBJ2-5; D not certain. This TCR was sampled from a male donor older than 55 with stage III squamous cell lung carcinoma. For the CDR3, the DNA is TGTGCCAGCAGTAATCAAGAGACCCAGTACTTC. It codes for CASSNQETQYF.